This TCR beta chain was sequenced during a study of cytomegalovirus exposure and HLA in healthy donors. Study-level findings and limits: In a later analysis, at a false discovery rate of 0.05, approximately 16,000 TCR beta sequences were associated with HLA alleles. The study flagged around 150 TCR beta chains as cytomegalovirus-associated.

It was with 60 Vbeta and 13 Jbeta primers that the PCR ran. Original processing methods: In a later analysis, some 10 million of 65 million to 90 million unique beta chains occurred in at least two donors. Assay used: immunoSEQ multiplex PCR; TCRdb lists only in-frame clones, some missing. The V and J calls and clone size were taken over from that table, and D and trimming were inferred from the DNA. The sample holds about 120,000 clones; more than 65% are singletons and the top ten take approximately 3.7%. About this clone: The antigen remains undetermined.

Likely unrecorded immune exposures existed in these nominally healthy donors. The germline V and J ends were trimmed by 7 bases and 2 bases, with 9 bases remaining between them. In germline, CDR1 is SEHNR, CDR2 FQNEAQ (reference sequence). The CDR3 is 12 residues long. This clonotype was obtained from a human donor in good health. The chain carries TRBV7-9 and TRBJ2-7; D gene unclear. Sequenced input: PBMCs. The CDR3 DNA reads TGTGCCAGCAATGGCGGAACCTACGAGCAGTACTTC. Amino acid sequence: CASNGGTYEQYF. The variable domain in full, completed from reference TRBV7-9 and TRBJ2-7, reads DTGVSQNPRHKITKRGQNVTFRCDPISEHNRLYWYRQTLGQGPEFLTYFQNEAQLEKSRLLSDRFSAERPKGSFSTLEIQRTEQGDSAMYLCASNGGTYEQYFGPGTRLTVT.